This T cell receptor beta chain was retrieved from a study of blood T cell repertoires in COVID-19. About the study: COVID-19 samples, acute and convalescent, were from the United States, Italy and Spain.

The V end was cut by 2 bases, the J end by 5 bases, with 11 bases between. CDR3 length equals 13 residues. Germline CDR1 reads SGHTS; CDR2 reads YDEGEE. The data were produced by immunoSEQ multiplex PCR, yet TCRdb's version contains in-frame clones alone and is incomplete. The data show fewer than 250,000 clones, approximately 81% seen once. Sample: peripheral blood. This clonotype was sampled from a man aged 25 to 40 with active or convalescent COVID-19. V and J are TRBV5-8 and TRBJ2-7, with D maybe TRBD1 (6 bases). CDR3 nucleotides: TGTGCCAGCAGCTTCAGGGGCAGCGACGAGCAGTACTTC. Translating it yields CASSFRGSDEQYF.